The sequence of this T cell receptor (beta chain) was determined in a study of T cell clones after liver transplantation. Background on the study: TCRbeta sequencing after a pre-transplant mixed lymphocyte reaction identified graft-donor-reactive clones, later tracked in post-transplant blood. Third-party-reactive TCRbeta sequences from pre-transplant mixed lymphocyte reactions served as antigen-independent comparators. Blood was drawn pre-transplant, before withdrawal, and after full or failed withdrawal. Study-level findings and limits: Rather than being deleted, graft donor-reactive T cells may have moved into the graft.

Comment on this clone: The antigen remains unidentified.

The CDR3 has 13 residues. V lost 1 base to trimming and J lost 3 bases, with 4 bases between them. Germline V gives CDR1 SGHTA, CDR2 FQGNSA. Repertoires were generated with immunoSEQ multiplex PCR, while TCRdb's copy carries only in-frame clones and drops some. The sample contains 65,000 to 70,000 clones, roughly 92% of which appear only once. This TCR came from a human patient who received a liver transplant. A subset of T cells may come from the graft donor. This specimen consisted of CD4+ T cells from blood, obtained about 26 months after liver transplant. The chain links TRBV7-2 to TRBJ1-3; D is uncertain. The CDR3 sequence is CASSLVSGNTIYF. CDR3 sequence (DNA): TGTGCCAGCAGCTTAGTTAGTGGAAACACCATATATTTT. The whole variable domain, filled in from reference TRBV7-2 and TRBJ1-3, reads GAGVSQSPSNKVTEKGKDVELRCDPISGHTALYWYRQSLGQGLEFLIYFQGNSAPDKSGLPSDRFSAERTGGSVSTLTIQRTQQEDSAVYLCASSLVSGNTIYFGEGSWLTVV.